This TCR beta chain is from a study of molecular identifiers for immune sequencing clone quantification. About this clonotype: The antigen is not known. This may be a read error: a much more frequent sequence differs by one nucleotide.

Study outcomes and limitations: Clones carrying above 20 RNA copies accounted for over 98% of effector molecules, under 1% in naive cells.

One entry per CDR3 protein results from TCRdb running MiXCR on the PCR reads. The table includes over 550,000 distinct CDR3 sequences, roughly 23% detected once. Per germline, CDR1 LGHNA and CDR2 YSLEER. CDR3 length equals 13 residues. V was cut by 8 bases and J by 3 bases, with 14 bases left in between. This sequence originates from a human donor in good health. Some libraries in this study had Jurkat cell RNA spiked in. The sequenced sample was naive CD8+ T cells from blood, with Jurkat cell RNA spiked in. The subset was: FACS-sorted CD8+CD4-CCR7+CD45RA+ naive T cells. The gene calls are TRBV4-3 and TRBJ2-7; D call uncertain. The CDR3 sequence: CASRPTLVYEQYF. The CDR3 region has the DNA TGCGCCAGCCGCCCGACTCTCGTCTACGAGCAGTACTTC.